This TCR beta chain came from a study of blood T cell repertoires in COVID-19. Study details: Samples came from the United States, Italy and Spain, spanning acute and convalescent COVID-19. PBMCs, B-cell-depleted T cells, or T cells provided the cDNA or gDNA that made up the material.

Authors' processing steps: Amplifying reference gene primers gave estimates of nucleated cell counts. Repertoires were generated with immunoSEQ multiplex PCR, while TCRdb's copy carries only in-frame clones and drops some. V, J and clone size were drawn from that table, and D and trimming were deduced from the DNA. The repertoire includes about 150,000 clones, around 84% of them detected once, and approximately 5% sits in the top ten. This clone was seen more than once but under ten times. Germline V gives CDR1 SGHVS, CDR2 FQNEAQ. The germline V and J ends were trimmed by 5 bases and 7 bases, with 17 bases remaining between them. This CDR3 is built from 14 residues.

This TCR was recovered from a woman in her forties or fifties with acute or convalescent COVID-19. The specimen was peripheral blood. The chain employs TRBV7-8 and TRBJ1-2; D gene unclear. The chain's CDR3 is CASSRGPQEGGYTF. For the CDR3, the DNA is TGTGCCAGCAGCCGCGGGCCTCAAGAGGGTGGCTACACCTTC.